This TCR beta chain was found in a study of blood T cell repertoires in COVID-19. Across the whole study: Nucleic acid was either cDNA or gDNA, and it came from T cells, B-cell-depleted T cells, or PBMCs.

J was trimmed by 6 bases and V by 5 bases; bases with no gene match: 9. The CDR3 length is 15 residues. Germline V lookup: CDR1 LNHNV, CDR2 YYDKDF (reference sequence). Original handling: Researchers report that nucleated cell counts were estimated from reference gene primer amplification. Assay: immunoSEQ multiplex PCR; the TCRdb copy retains only in-frame clones and omits some. The V and J calls and the clone size are those of that table, but D and trimming were determined from the DNA. This sample has some 220,000 clones, with 80% to 85% found just once. The chain employs TRBV15 and TRBJ2-1; 8 bases agree with TRBD2. Sequencing was carried out using peripheral blood. This clonotype was sampled from a woman aged 60-75 years with acute or convalescent COVID-19. The CDR3 sequence is CATSSLGGGLNEQFF. CDR3 nucleotide sequence: TGTGCCACCAGCTCGCTGGGCGGGGGGCTCAATGAGCAGTTCTTC.